The table lists the clone carrying this T cell receptor beta chain with a few counts. The target antigen is unknown. These data originate in a study of CD8+ T cells in alopecia areata. At the level of the study: Twice daily, treated patients received 5 to 10 mg of oral tofacitinib.

Findings and limits, study-wide: Alopecia totalis/universalis scalp especially showed more expanded CD8+ clones than normal scalp.

It was cDNA, reverse transcribed from extracted RNA, that served as the sequencing template. Some clones are missing from TCRdb's copy, which holds only in-frame ones; the method was immunoSEQ multiplex PCR. This sample yields about 200,000 clones, of which roughly two fifths are seen a single time; around 0.48% belongs to the top ten. Regarding treatment: oral pan-JAK inhibitor, 5-10 mg twice daily. Germline V CDR1 and CDR2: MRHNA, SNTAGT. Trimming removed 5 bases from V and 5 bases from J; junction bases left unmatched: 2. The CDR3 loop spans 13 amino acids. This rearrangement joins TRBV6-4 to TRBJ2-2; 7 positions agree with TRBD1. Sequencing was performed on CD4+ T cells sorted from blood, taken at approximately week 30, from a patient treated with tofacitinib. The sequence was obtained from a human donor with alopecia areata. CDR3 residues: CASSNRGTGELFF. The CDR3 DNA is TGTGCCAGCAGTAACAGGGGAACCGGGGAGCTGTTTTTT.